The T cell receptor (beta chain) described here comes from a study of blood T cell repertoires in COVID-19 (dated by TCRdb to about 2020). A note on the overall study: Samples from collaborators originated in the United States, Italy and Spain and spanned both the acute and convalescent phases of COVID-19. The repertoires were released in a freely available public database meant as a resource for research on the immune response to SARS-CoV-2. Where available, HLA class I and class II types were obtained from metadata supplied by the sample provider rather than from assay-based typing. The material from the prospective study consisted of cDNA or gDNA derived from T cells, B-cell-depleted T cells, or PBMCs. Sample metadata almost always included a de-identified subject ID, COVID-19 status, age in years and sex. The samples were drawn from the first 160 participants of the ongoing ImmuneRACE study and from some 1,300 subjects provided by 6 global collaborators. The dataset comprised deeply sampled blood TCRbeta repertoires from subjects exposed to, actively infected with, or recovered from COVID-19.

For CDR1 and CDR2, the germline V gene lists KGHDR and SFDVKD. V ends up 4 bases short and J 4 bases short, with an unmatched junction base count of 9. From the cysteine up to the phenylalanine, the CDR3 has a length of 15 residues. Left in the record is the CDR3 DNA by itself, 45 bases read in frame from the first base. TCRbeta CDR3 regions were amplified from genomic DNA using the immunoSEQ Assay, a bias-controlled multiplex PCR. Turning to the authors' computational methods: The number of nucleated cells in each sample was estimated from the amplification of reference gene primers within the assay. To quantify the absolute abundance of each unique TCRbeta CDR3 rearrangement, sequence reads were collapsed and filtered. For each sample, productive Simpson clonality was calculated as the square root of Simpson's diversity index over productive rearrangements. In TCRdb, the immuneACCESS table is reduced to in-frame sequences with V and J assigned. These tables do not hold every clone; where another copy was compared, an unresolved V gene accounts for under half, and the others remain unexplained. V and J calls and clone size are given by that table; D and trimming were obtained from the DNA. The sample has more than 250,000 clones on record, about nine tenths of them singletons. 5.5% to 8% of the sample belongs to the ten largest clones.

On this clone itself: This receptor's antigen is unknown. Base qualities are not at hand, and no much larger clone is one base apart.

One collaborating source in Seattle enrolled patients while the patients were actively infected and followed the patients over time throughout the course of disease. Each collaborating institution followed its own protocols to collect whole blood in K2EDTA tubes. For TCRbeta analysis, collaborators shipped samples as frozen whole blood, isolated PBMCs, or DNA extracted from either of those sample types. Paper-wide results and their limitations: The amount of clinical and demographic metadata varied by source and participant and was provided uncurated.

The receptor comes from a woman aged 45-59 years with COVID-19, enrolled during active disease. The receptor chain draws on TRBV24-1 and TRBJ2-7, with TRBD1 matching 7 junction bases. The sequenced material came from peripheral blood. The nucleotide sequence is TGTGCCACCAGTGAGTCCAAGGGACAGCATTACGAGCAGTACTTC. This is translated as CATSESKGQHYEQYF.